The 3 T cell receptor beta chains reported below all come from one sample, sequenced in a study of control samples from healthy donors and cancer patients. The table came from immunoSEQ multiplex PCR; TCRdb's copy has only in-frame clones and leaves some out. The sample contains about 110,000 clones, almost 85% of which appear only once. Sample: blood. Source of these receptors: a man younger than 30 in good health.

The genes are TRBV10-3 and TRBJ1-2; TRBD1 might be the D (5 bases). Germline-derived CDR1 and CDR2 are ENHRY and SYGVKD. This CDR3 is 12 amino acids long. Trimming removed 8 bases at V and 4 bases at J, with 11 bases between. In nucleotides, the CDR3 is TGTGCCATCTCGGCCGGGGCCTATGGCTACACCTTC. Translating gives CAISAGAYGYTF.

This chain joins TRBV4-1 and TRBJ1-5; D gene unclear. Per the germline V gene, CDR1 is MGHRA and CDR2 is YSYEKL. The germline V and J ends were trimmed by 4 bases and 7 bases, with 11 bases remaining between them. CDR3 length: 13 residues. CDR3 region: CASSLEPEQPQHF. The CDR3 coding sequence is TGCGCCAGCAGCCTCGAACCCGAACAGCCCCAGCATTTT.

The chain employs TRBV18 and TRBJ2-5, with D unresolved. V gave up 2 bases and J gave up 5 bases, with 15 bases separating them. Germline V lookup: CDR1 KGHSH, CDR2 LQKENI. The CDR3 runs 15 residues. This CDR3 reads CASSPGDLRGETQYF. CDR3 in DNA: TGTGCCAGCTCACCAGGGGATCTGCGCGGCGAGACCCAGTACTTC.